The 20 T cell receptor gamma chains reported below all come from one sample, sequenced in a study of gamma delta lymphoproliferative disorders and STAT genes. TCRdb re-called the multiplex PCR reads through CATT. This table holds a few thousand gamma-chain clones, 9.5% to 15% found once. Sequencing used genomic DNA taken from PBMCs of patients and controls. The specimen was blood. The source of these receptors is a human donor with gamma-delta T-cell large granular lymphocyte leukemia.

The sample holds many counts of this clone. The chain couples TRGV2 to TRGJ1 or TRGJ2. TCRdb carries no J gene annotation; the J gene was assigned here by matching the DNA with germline. J gave up 5 bases and V 5 bases, and 12 bases lay outside the gene matches. The CDR3 is 14 residues long. CDR1 is EGSNGY, CDR2 YDSYNSKV, per germline. CDR3 residues: CATWAWGWNYKKLF. The CDR3 coding sequence is TGTGCCACCTGGGCTTGGGGATGGAATTATAAGAAACTCTTT.

Note on this clone: One end of the junction is discordant with germline, which a read error may explain. The genes are TRGV10 and TRGJP1. Because TCRdb records no J gene, it was assigned here through a match of the DNA to germline. TRGV10 is placed among ORFs of uncertain function. The CDR3 loop spans 14 amino acids. CDR3 residues: CSVGLWATGWFKIF. The DNA for the CDR3 is TGCAGCGTGGGATTATGGGCCACTGGTTGGTTCAAGATATTT.

The sample holds a few counts of this clone. V and J are TRGV11 and TRGJP1. Germline matching of the DNA provided the J gene here, since TCRdb leaves it blank. TRGV11 is labeled an ORF, and its function is uncertain. This CDR3 spans 16 amino acids. Trimming took 0 bases from V and 7 from J; bases not matched to a gene: 8. In nucleotides, the CDR3 is TGTGCCTGCTGGATTAGGCACCGGGGCAATGGTTGGTTCAAGATATTT. It yields the protein CACWIRHRGNGWFKIF.

This clone has a count of ten or more. The identical CDR3 is also encoded by other nucleotide sequences in the sample. The J gene is TRGJ1 or TRGJ2, the V gene TRGV2. The J gene, missing from TCRdb, was assigned here through DNA to germline matching. With 0 bases clipped from V and 4 bases from J, the junction kept 3 bases outside the gene matches. The germline CDR1 and CDR2 sequences are EGSNGY and YDSYNSKV. The CDR3 is 13 amino acids. The CDR3 spells CATWDGPYYKKLF. CDR3 nucleotides: TGTGCCACCTGGGACGGGCCATATTATAAGAAACTCTTT.

There are many counts of this clone. The rearrangement links TRGV2 to TRGJ1 or TRGJ2. TCRdb leaves out the J gene; it was filled in here by matching the DNA to germline. The CDR3 covers 13 residues. V lost 0 bases, J lost 2 bases, and 1 base stayed unmatched. The germline CDR1 and CDR2 sequences are EGSNGY and YDSYNSKV. The DNA of the CDR3 is TGTGCCACCTGGGACGGGGATTATTATAAGAAACTCTTT. It translates to CATWDGDYYKKLF.

Of note for this clone: Just one base apart from a much larger clone, this may be a read error. The V gene is TRGV3, the J gene TRGJP1. TCRdb supplies no J gene; here it was assigned by aligning the nucleotide sequence to germline. J was trimmed by 7 bases and V by 1 base; bases with no gene match: 12. The germline CDR1 and CDR2 sequences are VTNTFY and YDVSTARD (reference sequence). CDR3 size: 16 residues. In nucleotides, the CDR3 is TGTGCCACCTGGGACAGACGGTGTTTCAATGGTTGGTTCAAGATATTT. Protein sequence: CATWDRRCFNGWFKIF.

The table lists this clone with many counts. The V and J genes are TRGV2 and TRGJ1 or TRGJ2. The J gene, missing from TCRdb, was assigned here through DNA to germline matching. The J segment lost 4 bases and the V segment lost 4 bases, leaving 16 bases of the junction unmatched. The CDR3 spans 16 residues. The germline V gene encodes CDR1 EGSNGY and CDR2 YDSYNSKV. The CDR3 protein is CATWEPLYPPYYKKLF. CDR3 coding DNA: TGTGCCACCTGGGAGCCCCTTTATCCGCCCTATTATAAGAAACTCTTT.

The sample holds many counts of this clone. The V gene is TRGV10, the J gene TRGJ1 or TRGJ2. Germline matching of the DNA provided the J gene here, since TCRdb leaves it blank. TRGV10 is identified as an open reading frame with a role that is uncertain. The CDR3 is made up of 15 amino acids. Trimming took 8 bases from V and 0 from J; bases not matched to a gene: 11. The CDR3 region is CAAWTQPVNYYKKLF. The CDR3 DNA follows: TGTGCTGCGTGGACCCAGCCCGTGAATTATTATAAGAAACTCTTT.

By sample share, this clone is medium-sized. A read error likely explains this, since a far larger clone differs by one base. This chain links TRGV5 with TRGJ1 or TRGJ2. The J gene, not given by TCRdb, was assigned here from a germline match of the nucleotide sequence. Per germline, CDR1 VINAFY and CDR2 YDVSNSKD. The CDR3 loop spans 14 amino acids. After removal of 0 bases from V and 2 bases from J, the junction contained 4 bases not matched to a gene. The CDR3 here is CATWDRPDYYKKLF. CDR3 nucleotide sequence: TGTGCCACCTGGGACAGGCCTGATTATTATAAGAAACTCTTT.

This clone was seen ten or more times. For the CDR3, the DNA is TGTGCCTTGTGGGAGGTGGTGAGGGAACTCTTT. Protein sequence: CALWEVVRELF. With the J gene uncalled, the V gene is TRGV9. This CDR3 is 11 amino acids long. CDR1 is GITISATS and CDR2 is ISYDGTV in the germline V gene (reference sequence).

The J gene is uncalled and the V gene is TRGV11. TRGV11 is an open reading frame whose function is uncertain. The CDR3 contains 19 residues. CDR3 nucleotides: TGTGCCTGCTGGATTAGGCGCATCAAACCAACTGCCTTTGTTGTGGAACAACACTTT. It translates to CACWIRRIKPTAFVVEQHF.

The V gene is TRGV4, the J gene TRGJ1 or TRGJ2. No J gene is reported in TCRdb; it was inferred here by comparing the DNA with germline. With V trimmed by 0 bases and J by 5 bases, 7 bases remained unmatched. The CDR3 spans 14 residues. CDR1 is EGSTGY and CDR2 is YDSYTSSV in the germline V gene. CDR3 loop: CATWDGLVDYKKLF. In DNA, the CDR3 is TGTGCCACCTGGGATGGGCTAGTCGATTATAAGAAACTCTTT.

Of note for this clone: This likely stems from a read error, as it lies one base from a far larger clone. The sample carries other DNA sequences with the same CDR3. Here the V gene is TRGV3, but the J gene went uncalled. Germline V CDR1 and CDR2: VTNTFY, YDVSTARD (reference sequence). The CDR3 is 14 amino acids. The CDR3 DNA follows: TGTGCCACCTGGGACAGGCCGGATTATTATAAGAAACTGTTT. It translates to CATWDRPDYYKKLF.

For this clone: Since a far larger clone is one base different, this is likely a read error. The J segment was not called; the V segment is TRGV5. The CDR3 consists of 13 residues. The germline V gene has CDR1 VINAFY and CDR2 YDVSNSKD. In DNA, the CDR3 is TGTGCCACCTGGGACAAATCTGGTTGGTTCAAGTTATTT. Its protein product is CATWDKSGWFKLF.

Concerning this clone itself: A read error likely explains why the TCRdb protein, taken from a much larger clone, differs from this DNA's translation at residue 7; the protein shown is translated from the DNA. The V gene reported is TRGV9; the J gene is uncalled. Germline V gene sequence: CDR1 GITISATS, CDR2 ISYDGTV (reference sequence). The CDR3 spans 12 residues. This CDR3 reads CALWATHCCELF. CDR3 sequence (DNA): TGTGCCTTGTGGGCCACCCATTGCTGCGAACTCTTT.

This clone is medium-sized. The chain employs TRGV4 and TRGJP2. TCRdb supplies no J gene; here it was assigned by aligning the nucleotide sequence to germline. Germline CDR1 is EGSTGY and CDR2 is YDSYTSSV. There are 14 residues in the CDR3. The V segment lost 4 bases and the J segment 1 base; nucleotides outside the gene matches: 3. CDR3 sequence (DNA): TGTGCCACCTGGGACACTAGTAGTGATTGGATCAAGACGTTT. Translated, it gives CATWDTSSDWIKTF.

This clone was counted only a few times. The V gene is TRGV10, the J gene TRGJ1 or TRGJ2. The J gene, absent from TCRdb, was called here by matching the DNA to germline. TRGV10 is an ORF for which the function is uncertain. The V gene end was trimmed by 8 bases and the J gene end by 2 bases; junction bases not matched to a gene: 4. The CDR3 sequence is 12 residues long. CDR3 bases: TGTGCTGCGTGGGGCGATTATTATAAGAAACTCTTT. Translated, it gives CAAWGDYYKKLF.

By sample share, this clone is medium-sized. V gene TRGV8 combines with J gene TRGJP2. The J gene was not available in TCRdb and was assigned here by matching the DNA to germline segments. This CDR3 is built from 14 residues. V lost 2 bases and J lost 2; bases outside the gene matches: 2. Germline loops: CDR1 VENAVY, CDR2 YDSYNSRV. The CDR3 region has the DNA TGTGCCACCTGGGATAAGAGTAGTGATTGGATCAAGACGTTT. Its protein is CATWDKSSDWIKTF.

This clone is classed as medium-sized. TCRdb records a much larger clone's protein for this DNA, with a difference at residue 9 that likely arises from a read error; the protein given is the translation of the DNA. The rearrangement joins TRGV9 to TRGJP. Matching the DNA to germline supplied the J gene, which TCRdb does not give. The CDR3 runs to 16 residues. Germline values: CDR1 GITISATS, CDR2 ISYDGTV (reference sequence). This chain's CDR3 is CALWEVRESGKKIKVF. The CDR3 DNA reads as TGTGCCTTGTGGGAGGTGCGAGAGTCGGGCAAAAAAATCAAGGTATTT.

This clone was observed at least ten times. The chain recombines TRGV8 with TRGJ1 or TRGJ2. Here the J gene was assigned by germline matching of the DNA, as TCRdb has none. Germline CDR1 VENAVY, CDR2 YDSYNSRV. This CDR3 region has 14 residues. V dropped 5 bases and J dropped 0; count of bases not matched to a gene: 7. The CDR3 here is CATWGPKNYYKKLF. CDR3 sequence (DNA): TGTGCCACCTGGGGACCTAAGAATTATTATAAGAAACTCTTT.